These 3 T cell receptor beta chains came from one sample sequenced in a study of blood T cell repertoires in COVID-19. Using immunoSEQ multiplex PCR, the repertoire was profiled, and TCRdb retains in-frame clones only, with some absent. Here the sample spans about 240,000 clones, approximately 85% being singletons. The sequencing input was peripheral blood. Receptors were obtained from an elderly man with acute or convalescent COVID-19.

This chain uses TRBV29-1 with TRBJ1-2; 9 bases map to TRBD1. Trimming cost V 1 base and J 5 bases; bases outside gene matches: 8. The CDR3 loop spans 15 amino acids. CDR1 and CDR2 (germline): SQVTM, ANQGSEA. CDR3 nucleotides: TGCAGCGTTGAAGGGTCGGCGGACAGGGGTTATGGCTACACCTTC. This gives the protein CSVEGSADRGYGYTF.

J is TRBJ2-1 and V is TRBV29-1; D is perhaps TRBD2 (5 bases). CDR1 is SQVTM, CDR2 ANQGSEA, per germline. The CDR3 has 12 amino acids. Trimming removed 7 bases from V and 3 bases from J, with 10 bases in between. CDR3 sequence: CSALSGYNEQFF. In nucleotides, the CDR3 is TGCAGCGCCCTAAGCGGCTACAATGAGCAGTTCTTC.

The chain joins TRBV25-1 to TRBJ1-2, with a tentative D call TRBD1 (5 bases). The CDR3 runs 13 residues. The V gene lost 7 bases and the J gene lost 4 bases, with 13 bases spanning the gap. Germline values: CDR1 MGHDK, CDR2 SYGVNS. The CDR3 here is CASMGGLSYGYTF. In DNA, the CDR3 is TGTGCCAGCATGGGGGGACTCTCCTATGGCTACACCTTC.